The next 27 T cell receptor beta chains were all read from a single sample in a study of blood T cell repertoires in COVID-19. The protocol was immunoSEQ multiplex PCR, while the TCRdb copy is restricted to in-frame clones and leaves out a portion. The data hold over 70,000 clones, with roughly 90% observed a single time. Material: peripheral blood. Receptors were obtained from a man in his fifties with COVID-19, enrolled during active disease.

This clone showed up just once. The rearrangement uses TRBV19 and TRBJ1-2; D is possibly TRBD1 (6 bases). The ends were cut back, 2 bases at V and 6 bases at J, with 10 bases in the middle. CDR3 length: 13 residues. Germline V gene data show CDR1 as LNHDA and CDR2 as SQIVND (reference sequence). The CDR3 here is CASSISAGDGYTF. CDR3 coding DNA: TGTGCCAGTAGTATAAGCGCAGGGGATGGCTACACCTTC. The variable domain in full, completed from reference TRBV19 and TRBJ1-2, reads DGGITQSPKYLFRKEGQNVTLSCEQNLNHDAMYWYRQDPGQGLRLIYYSQIVNDFQKGDIAEGYSVSREKKESFPLTVTSAQKNPTAFYLCASSISAGDGYTFGSGTRLTVV.

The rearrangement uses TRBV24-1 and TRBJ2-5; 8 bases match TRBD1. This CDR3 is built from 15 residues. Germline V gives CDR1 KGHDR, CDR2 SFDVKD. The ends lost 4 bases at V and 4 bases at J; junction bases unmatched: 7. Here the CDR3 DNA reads TGTGCCACCAGTGACCCGACAGGGGTCGGAGAGACCCAGTACTTC. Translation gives CATSDPTGVGETQYF.

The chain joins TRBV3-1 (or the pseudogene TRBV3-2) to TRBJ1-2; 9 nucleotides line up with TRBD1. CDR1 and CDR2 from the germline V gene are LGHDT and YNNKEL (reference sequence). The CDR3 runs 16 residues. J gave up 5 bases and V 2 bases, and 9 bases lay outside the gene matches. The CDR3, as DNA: TGTGCCAGCAGCCAACGAGCGGGACAGGGTTTGTATGGCTACACCTTC. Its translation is CASSQRAGQGLYGYTF.

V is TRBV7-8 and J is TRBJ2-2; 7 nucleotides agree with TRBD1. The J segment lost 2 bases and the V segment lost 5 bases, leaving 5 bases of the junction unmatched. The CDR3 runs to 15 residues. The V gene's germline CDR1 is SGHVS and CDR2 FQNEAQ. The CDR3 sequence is CASSPGTVNTGELFF. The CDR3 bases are TGTGCCAGCAGCCCAGGGACAGTCAACACCGGGGAGCTGTTTTTT. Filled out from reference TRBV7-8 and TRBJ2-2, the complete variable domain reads GAGVSQSPRYKVAKRGQDVALRCDPISGHVSLFWYQQALGQGPEFLTYFQNEAQLDKSGLPSDRFFAERPEGSVSTLKIQRTQQEDSAVYLCASSPGTVNTGELFFGEGSRLTVL.

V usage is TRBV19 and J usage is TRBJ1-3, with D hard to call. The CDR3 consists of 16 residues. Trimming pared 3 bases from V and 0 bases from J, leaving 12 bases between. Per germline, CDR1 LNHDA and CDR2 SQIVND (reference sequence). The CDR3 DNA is TGTGCCAGTAGTATCCGACAAATAAGCTCTGGAAACACCATATATTTT. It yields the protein CASSIRQISSGNTIYF.

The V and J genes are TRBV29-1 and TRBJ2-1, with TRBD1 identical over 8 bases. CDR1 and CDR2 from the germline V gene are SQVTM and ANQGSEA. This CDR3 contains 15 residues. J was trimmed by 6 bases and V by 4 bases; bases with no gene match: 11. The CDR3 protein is CSVVGLGQAPNEQFF. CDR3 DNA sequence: TGCAGCGTTGTGGGCCTGGGACAGGCCCCCAATGAGCAGTTCTTC.

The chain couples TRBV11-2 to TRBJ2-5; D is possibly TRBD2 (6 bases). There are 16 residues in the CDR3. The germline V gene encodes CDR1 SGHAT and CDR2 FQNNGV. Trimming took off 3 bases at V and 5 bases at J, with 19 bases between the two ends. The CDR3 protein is CASSFRPDGRGETQYF. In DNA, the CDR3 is TGTGCCAGCAGCTTCCGCCCTGACGGGAGAGGGGAGACCCAGTACTTC.

CDR3 DNA sequence: TGTGCCAGCAGTTACGAGCGGGGTGAGGAAAACATTCAGTACTTC. Residues: CASSYERGEENIQYF. The J gene is TRBJ2-4, the V gene TRBV2, with 7 bases aligning to TRBD2. CDR1 SNHLY and CDR2 FYNNEI come from the germline V gene. The CDR3 has 15 residues. Trimming took 5 bases from V and 5 from J; bases not matched to a gene: 9.

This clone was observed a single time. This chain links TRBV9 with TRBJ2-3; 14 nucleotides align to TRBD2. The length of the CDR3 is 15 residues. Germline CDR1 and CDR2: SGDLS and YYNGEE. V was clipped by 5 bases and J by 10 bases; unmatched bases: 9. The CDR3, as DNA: TGTGCCAGCAGAGCAGGGACTAGCGGGAGTCATCCGCAGTATTTT. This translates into CASRAGTSGSHPQYF.

The CDR3 reads CASSPWTSGSSYNEQFF. CDR3 sequence (DNA): TGTGCCAGCAGCCCTTGGACTAGCGGGAGCTCCTACAATGAGCAGTTCTTC. The genes are TRBV7-2 and TRBJ2-1; 13 bases agree with TRBD2. The CDR3 covers 17 residues. The germline V gene has CDR1 SGHTA and CDR2 FQGNSA. The V gene end was trimmed by 5 bases and the J gene end by 0 bases; junction bases not matched to a gene: 4.

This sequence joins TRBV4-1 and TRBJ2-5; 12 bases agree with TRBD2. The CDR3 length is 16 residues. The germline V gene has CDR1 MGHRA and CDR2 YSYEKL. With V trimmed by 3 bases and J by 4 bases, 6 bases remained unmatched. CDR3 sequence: CASSHQLAGGRETQYF. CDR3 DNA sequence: TGCGCCAGCAGCCACCAGCTAGCGGGAGGGCGAGAGACCCAGTACTTC.

The CDR3 DNA follows: TGCAGCGTTGAAGATCAGGGCTTGAATGGAAACACCATATATTTT. Translated: CSVEDQGLNGNTIYF. The rearrangement uses TRBV29-1 and TRBJ1-3, with D possibly TRBD1 on 5 matching bases. This CDR3 contains 15 residues. The ends were cut back, 0 bases at V and 3 bases at J, with 12 bases in the middle. The V gene's germline CDR1 is SQVTM and CDR2 ANQGSEA.

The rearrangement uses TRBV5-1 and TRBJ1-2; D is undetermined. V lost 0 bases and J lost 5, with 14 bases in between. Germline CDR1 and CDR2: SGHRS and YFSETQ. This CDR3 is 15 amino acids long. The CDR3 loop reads CASSLGGDALYGYTF. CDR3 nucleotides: TGCGCCAGCAGCTTGGGAGGCGATGCGCTTTATGGCTACACCTTC.

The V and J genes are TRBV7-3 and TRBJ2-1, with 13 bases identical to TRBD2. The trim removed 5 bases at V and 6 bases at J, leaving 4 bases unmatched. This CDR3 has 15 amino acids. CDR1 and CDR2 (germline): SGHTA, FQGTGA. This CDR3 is CASSRGLAGTNEQFF. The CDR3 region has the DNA TGTGCCAGCAGCAGGGGACTAGCGGGGACCAATGAGCAGTTCTTC.

CDR3 residues: CATTQSGENYEQYF. CDR3 sequence (DNA): TGTGCCACAACGCAATCGGGGGAGAATTACGAGCAGTACTTC. The chain combines TRBV6-5 with TRBJ2-7, with D maybe TRBD2 (6 bases). V lost 10 bases and J lost 4, with 20 bases in between. The germline V gene encodes CDR1 MNHEY and CDR2 SVGAGI. The CDR3 is 14 residues long.

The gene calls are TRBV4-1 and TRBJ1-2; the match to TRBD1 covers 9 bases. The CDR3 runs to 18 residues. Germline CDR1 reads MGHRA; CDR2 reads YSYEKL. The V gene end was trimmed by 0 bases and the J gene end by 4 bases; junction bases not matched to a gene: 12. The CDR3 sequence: CASSQDFRAGQGSYGYTF. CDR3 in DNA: TGCGCCAGCAGCCAAGATTTTAGGGCCGGACAGGGGAGCTATGGCTACACCTTC.

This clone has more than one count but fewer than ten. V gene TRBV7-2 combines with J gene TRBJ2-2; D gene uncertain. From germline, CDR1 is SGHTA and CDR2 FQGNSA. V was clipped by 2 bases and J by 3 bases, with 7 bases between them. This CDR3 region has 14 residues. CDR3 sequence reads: CASSLTRYTGELFF. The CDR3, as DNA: TGTGCCAGCAGCTTAACCAGGTACACCGGGGAGCTGTTTTTT.

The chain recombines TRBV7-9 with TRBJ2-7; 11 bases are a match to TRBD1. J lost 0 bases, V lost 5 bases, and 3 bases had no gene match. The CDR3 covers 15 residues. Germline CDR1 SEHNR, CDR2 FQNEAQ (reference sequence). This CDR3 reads CASSPGQGVSYEQYF. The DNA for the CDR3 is TGTGCCAGCAGCCCGGGACAGGGGGTCTCCTACGAGCAGTACTTC.

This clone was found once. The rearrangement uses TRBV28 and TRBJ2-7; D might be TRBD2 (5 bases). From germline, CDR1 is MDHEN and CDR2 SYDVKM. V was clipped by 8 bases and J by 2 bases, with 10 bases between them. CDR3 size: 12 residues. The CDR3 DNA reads TGTGCCAGCGATGCGGGCGCCTACGAGCAGTACTTC. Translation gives CASDAGAYEQYF.

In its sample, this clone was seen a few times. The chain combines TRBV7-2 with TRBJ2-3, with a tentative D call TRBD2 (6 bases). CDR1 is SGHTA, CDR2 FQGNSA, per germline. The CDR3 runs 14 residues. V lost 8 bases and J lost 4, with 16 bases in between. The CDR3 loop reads CASGSGGSADTQYF. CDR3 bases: TGTGCCAGCGGGAGTGGAGGGTCCGCAGATACGCAGTATTTT.

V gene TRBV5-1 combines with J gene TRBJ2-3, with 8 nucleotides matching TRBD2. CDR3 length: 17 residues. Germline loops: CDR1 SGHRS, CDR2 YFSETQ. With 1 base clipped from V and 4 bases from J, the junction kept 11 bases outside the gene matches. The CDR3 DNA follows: TGCGCCAGCAGCTTGATAATCGTAGCGGGAAGGCCAGATACGCAGTATTTT. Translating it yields CASSLIIVAGRPDTQYF.

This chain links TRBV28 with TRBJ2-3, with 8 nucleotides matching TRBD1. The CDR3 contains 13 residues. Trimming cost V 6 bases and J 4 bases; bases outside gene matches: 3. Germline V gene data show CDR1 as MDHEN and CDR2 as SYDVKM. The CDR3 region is CASRGDRSDTQYF. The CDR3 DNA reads TGTGCCAGCAGGGGGGACAGGTCAGATACGCAGTATTTT. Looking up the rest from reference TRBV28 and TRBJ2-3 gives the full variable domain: DVKVTQSSRYLVKRTGEKVFLECVQDMDHENMFWYRQDPGLGLRLIYFSYDVKMKEKGDIPEGYSVSREKKERFSLILESASTNQTSMYLCASRGDRSDTQYFGPGTRLTVL.

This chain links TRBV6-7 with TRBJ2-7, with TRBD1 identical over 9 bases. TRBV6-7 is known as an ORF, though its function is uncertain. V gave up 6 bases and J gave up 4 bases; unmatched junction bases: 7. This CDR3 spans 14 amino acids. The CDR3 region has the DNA TGTGCCAGCAGACCCGGGACAGGGCTATACGAGCAGTACGTC. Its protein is CASRPGTGLYEQYV.

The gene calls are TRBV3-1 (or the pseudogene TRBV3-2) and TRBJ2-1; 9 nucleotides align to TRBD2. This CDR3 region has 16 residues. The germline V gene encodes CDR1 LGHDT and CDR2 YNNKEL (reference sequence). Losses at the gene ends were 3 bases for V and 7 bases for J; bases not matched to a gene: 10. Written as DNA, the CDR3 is TGTGCCAGCAGCCAGATGGCGGGAGGGGGTAGGAATGAGCAGTTCTTC. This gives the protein CASSQMAGGGRNEQFF.

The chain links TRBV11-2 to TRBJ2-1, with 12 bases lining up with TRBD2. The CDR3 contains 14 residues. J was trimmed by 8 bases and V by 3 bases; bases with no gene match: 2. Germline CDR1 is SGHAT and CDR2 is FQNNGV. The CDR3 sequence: CASSLTSGRYEQFF. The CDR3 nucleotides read TGTGCCAGCAGCTTGACTAGCGGGAGATATGAGCAGTTCTTC.

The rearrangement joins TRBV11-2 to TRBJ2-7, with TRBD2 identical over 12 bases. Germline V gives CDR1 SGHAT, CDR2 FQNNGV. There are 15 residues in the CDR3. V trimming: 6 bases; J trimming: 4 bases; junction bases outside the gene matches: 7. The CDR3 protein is CASRRLAGEGYEQYV. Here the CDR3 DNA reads TGTGCCAGCAGGAGACTAGCGGGAGAGGGGTACGAGCAGTACGTC.

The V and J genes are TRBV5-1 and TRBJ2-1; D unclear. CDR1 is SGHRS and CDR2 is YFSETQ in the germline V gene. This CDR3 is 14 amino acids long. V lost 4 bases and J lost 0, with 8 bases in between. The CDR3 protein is CASSGGNSYNEQFF. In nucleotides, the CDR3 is TGCGCCAGCAGCGGCGGTAACTCCTACAATGAGCAGTTCTTC. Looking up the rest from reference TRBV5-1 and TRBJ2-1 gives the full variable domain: KAGVTQTPRYLIKTRGQQVTLSCSPISGHRSVSWYQQTPGQGLQFLFEYFSETQRNKGNFPGRFSGRQFSNSRSEMNVSTLELGDSALYLCASSGGNSYNEQFFGPGTRLTVL.